This TCR beta chain was captured in a study of shared clonotypes between healthy human individuals. CDR1 is SGHRS, CDR2 YFSETQ, per germline. The CDR3 contains 14 residues. J lost 7 bases, V lost 4 bases, and 10 bases had no gene match. The protocol was immunoSEQ multiplex PCR, while the TCRdb copy is restricted to in-frame clones and leaves out a portion. The sample lists around 1.4 million clones; less than 99% were seen once. The chain joins TRBV5-1 to TRBJ2-7; 8 bases align to TRBD2. Sequencing was performed on naive CD4+ T cells sorted from blood. Subset defined: CD45RA+ positively selected. This clonotype was obtained from a man younger than 45 in good health. The CDR3 nucleotides read TGCGCCAGCAGCGTCGGGCCCCGGGGGGGAGAGCAGTACTTC. Amino acid sequence: CASSVGPRGGEQYF. The full variable domain, completed using reference TRBV5-1 and TRBJ2-7, is KAGVTQTPRYLIKTRGQQVTLSCSPISGHRSVSWYQQTPGQGLQFLFEYFSETQRNKGNFPGRFSGRQFSNSRSEMNVSTLELGDSALYLCASSVGPRGGEQYFGPGTRLTVT.